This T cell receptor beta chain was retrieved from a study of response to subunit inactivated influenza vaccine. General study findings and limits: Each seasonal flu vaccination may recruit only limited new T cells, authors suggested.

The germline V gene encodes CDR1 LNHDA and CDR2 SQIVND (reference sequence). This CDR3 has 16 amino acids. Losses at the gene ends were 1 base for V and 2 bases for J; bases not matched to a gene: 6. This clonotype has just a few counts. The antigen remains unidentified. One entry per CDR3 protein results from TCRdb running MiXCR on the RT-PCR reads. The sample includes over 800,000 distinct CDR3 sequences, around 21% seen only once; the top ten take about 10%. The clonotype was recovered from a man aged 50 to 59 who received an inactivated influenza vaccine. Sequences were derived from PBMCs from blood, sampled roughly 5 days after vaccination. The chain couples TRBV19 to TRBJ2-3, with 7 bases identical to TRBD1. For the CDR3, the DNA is TGTGCCAGTAGTATAGGTAGACAGGGATCCACAGATACGCAGTATTTT. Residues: CASSIGRQGSTDTQYF.